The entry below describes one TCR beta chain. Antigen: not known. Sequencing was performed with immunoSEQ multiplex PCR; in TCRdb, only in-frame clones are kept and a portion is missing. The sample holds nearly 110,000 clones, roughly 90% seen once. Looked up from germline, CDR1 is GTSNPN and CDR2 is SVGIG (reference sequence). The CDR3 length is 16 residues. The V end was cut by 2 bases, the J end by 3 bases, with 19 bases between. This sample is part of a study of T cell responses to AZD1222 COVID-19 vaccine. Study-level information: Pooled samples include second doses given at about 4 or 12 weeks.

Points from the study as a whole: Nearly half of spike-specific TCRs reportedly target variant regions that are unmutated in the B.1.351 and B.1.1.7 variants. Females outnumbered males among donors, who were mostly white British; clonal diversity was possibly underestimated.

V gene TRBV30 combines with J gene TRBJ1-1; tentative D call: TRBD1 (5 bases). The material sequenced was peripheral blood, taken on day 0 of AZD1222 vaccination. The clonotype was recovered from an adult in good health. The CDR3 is CAWSRGFTEAHTEAFF. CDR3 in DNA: TGTGCCTGGAGTAGGGGATTTACGGAAGCTCACACTGAAGCTTTCTTT.